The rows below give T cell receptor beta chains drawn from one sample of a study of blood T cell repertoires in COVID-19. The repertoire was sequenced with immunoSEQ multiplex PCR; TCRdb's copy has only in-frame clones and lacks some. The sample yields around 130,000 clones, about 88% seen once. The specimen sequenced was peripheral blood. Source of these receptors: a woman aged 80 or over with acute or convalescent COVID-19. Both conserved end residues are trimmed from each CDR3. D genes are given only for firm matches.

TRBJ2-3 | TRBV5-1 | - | ASSWRAGTTDTQY
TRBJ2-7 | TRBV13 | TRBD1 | ASSPGTGDEQY
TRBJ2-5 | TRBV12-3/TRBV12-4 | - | ASTLGTEETQY
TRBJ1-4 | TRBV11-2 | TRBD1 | ASSGYRGRNEKLF
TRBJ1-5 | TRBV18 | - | ASSPPGTNSNQPQH
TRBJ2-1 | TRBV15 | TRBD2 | ATSKTSGGYNEQF
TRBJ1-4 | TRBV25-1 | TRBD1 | ASSRTGGNEKLF
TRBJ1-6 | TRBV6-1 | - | ASSEVGQRNSPLH
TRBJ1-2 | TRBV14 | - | ASSQGRVGYT
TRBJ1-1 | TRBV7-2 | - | ASSFGHFEAF
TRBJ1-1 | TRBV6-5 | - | ASSYLGENTEAF
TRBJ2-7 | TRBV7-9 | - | ASSSGQDYEQY
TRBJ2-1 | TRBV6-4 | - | ASSDLNNEQF
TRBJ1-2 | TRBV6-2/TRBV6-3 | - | ASSFSGRGIGIGYT
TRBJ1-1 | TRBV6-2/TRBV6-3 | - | ASSYSTIGTEAF
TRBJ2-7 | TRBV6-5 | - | ASSISGNSYEQY
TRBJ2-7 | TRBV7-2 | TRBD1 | ASSLRDRSSYEQY
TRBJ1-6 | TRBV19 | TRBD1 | ASSIAGGQGSPLH
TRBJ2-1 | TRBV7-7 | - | ASSLGRNDEQF
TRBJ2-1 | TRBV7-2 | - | ASSLVSSYNEQF
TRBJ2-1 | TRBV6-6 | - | ASSYSGGGDEQF
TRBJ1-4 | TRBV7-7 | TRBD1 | ASSPTRTGRQEKLF
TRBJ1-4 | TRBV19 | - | ASRRAPNEKLF
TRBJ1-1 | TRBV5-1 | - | ASSLGANTEAF
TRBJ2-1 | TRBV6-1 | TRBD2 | ASSGASGGSALREQF